This T cell receptor (beta chain) is drawn from a study of blood T cell repertoires in COVID-19 (dated by TCRdb to 2020 to 2021). Regarding the study in general: The collaborator samples originated in the United States, Italy and Spain and spanned the acute and convalescent phases of COVID-19. The prospective study material was composed of cDNA or gDNA derived from T cells, B-cell-depleted T cells, or PBMCs. Subjects who had been exposed to COVID-19, were actively infected with it, or had recovered from it provided the deeply sampled blood TCRbeta repertoires that made up the dataset. The repertoires were made available in a free public database intended to serve as a resource for research on the immune response to SARS-CoV-2. Samples were obtained from the ongoing ImmuneRACE study (first 160 participants) and from roughly 1,300 subjects provided by 6 global collaborators. Nearly every sample came with metadata listing a de-identified subject ID, COVID-19 status, age in years and sex. HLA class I and class II types, where available, came from metadata supplied by the sample provider rather than from assay-based typing. Results and caveats for the whole study, not just this receptor: The quantity of clinical and demographic metadata differed by source and by participant and was supplied without curation.

TCRbeta CDR3 regions were amplified from genomic DNA using the immunoSEQ Assay, a bias-controlled multiplex PCR. From the authors' description of their analysis: Nucleated cell counts per sample were estimated from amplification of reference gene primers within the assay. Sequence reads were collapsed and filtered to measure the absolute abundance of every unique TCRbeta CDR3 rearrangement. Productive Simpson clonality was computed per sample as the square root of Simpson's diversity index over productive rearrangements. As stored in TCRdb, this immuneACCESS dataset retains in-frame rearrangements with V and J assigned. A fraction of the clones does not appear; measured against another copy, unresolved V genes explain less than half of the discrepancy, and the remainder lacks a known reason. V, J and clone size were drawn from that table, and D and trimming were deduced from the DNA. In this sample the table shows about 220,000 clones, 85% of which occur a single time. The leading ten clones occupy about 2.5% of the sample.

On this clone: Its target antigen remains unknown. No base quality values were provided; no much bigger clone lies one nucleotide off.

At one collaborating source in Seattle, patients were enrolled during active infection and were followed longitudinally through the course of disease. The collaborating institutions used their own protocols to collect whole blood in K2EDTA tubes. Collaborator samples were shipped for TCRbeta analysis as frozen whole blood, isolated PBMCs, or DNA extracted from either sample type. Counted from cysteine to phenylalanine, this CDR3 has 17 amino acids. Only the CDR3 region is kept as DNA, spanning 51 bases read in frame from base 1. V is pruned by 2 bases and J by 6 bases, leaving 12 bases of the junction without a gene match. The germline V gene gives CDR1 as MNHNS and CDR2 as SASEGT.

This TCR was recovered from a woman in her 70s with COVID-19, enrolled during active disease. The sequence joins TRBV6-1 to TRBJ1-5; 8 of the junction bases match TRBD1. The sequenced sample was peripheral blood. The base sequence is TGTGCCAGCAGTGAAAGGGGTGGGGCAGGGGGCGGTCAGCCCCAGCATTTT. Translated, it gives CASSERGGAGGGQPQHF.